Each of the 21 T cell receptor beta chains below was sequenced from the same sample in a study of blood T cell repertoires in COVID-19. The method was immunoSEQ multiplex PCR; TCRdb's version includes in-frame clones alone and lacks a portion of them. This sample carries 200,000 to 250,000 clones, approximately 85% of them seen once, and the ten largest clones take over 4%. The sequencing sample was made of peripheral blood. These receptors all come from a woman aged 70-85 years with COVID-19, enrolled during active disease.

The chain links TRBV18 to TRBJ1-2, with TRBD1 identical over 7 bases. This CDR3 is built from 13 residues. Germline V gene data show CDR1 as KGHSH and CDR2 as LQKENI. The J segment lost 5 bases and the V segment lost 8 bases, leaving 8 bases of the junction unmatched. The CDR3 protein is CASRVDRDYGYTF. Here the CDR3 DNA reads TGTGCCAGCCGCGTCGACAGGGATTATGGCTACACCTTC.

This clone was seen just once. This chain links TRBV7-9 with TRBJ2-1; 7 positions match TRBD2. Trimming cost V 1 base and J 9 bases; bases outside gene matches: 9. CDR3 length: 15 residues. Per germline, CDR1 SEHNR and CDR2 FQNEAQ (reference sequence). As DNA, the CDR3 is TGTGCCAGCAGCTTAGAAGTGGGGGGGATCGGTGAGCAGTTCTTC. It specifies CASSLEVGGIGEQFF.

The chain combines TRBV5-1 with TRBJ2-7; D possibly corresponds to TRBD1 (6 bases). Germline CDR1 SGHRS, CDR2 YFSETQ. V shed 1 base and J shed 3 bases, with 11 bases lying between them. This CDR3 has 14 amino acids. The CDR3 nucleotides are TGCGCCAGCAGCTTGTCTCGACAGGTCTACGAGCAGTACTTC. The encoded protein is CASSLSRQVYEQYF.

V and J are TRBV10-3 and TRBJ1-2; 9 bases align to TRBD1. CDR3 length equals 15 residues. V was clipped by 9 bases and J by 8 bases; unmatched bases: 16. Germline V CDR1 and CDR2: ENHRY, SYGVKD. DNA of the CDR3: TGTGCCATTACCCTGGACTTCGGGACAGGGACCGGCTACACCTTC. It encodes CAITLDFGTGTGYTF.

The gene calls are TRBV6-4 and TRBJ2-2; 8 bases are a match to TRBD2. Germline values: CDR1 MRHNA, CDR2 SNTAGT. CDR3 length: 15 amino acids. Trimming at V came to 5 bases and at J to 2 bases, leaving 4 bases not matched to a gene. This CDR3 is CASSKREGNTGELFF. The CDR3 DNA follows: TGTGCCAGCAGTAAACGGGAGGGCAACACCGGGGAGCTGTTTTTT.

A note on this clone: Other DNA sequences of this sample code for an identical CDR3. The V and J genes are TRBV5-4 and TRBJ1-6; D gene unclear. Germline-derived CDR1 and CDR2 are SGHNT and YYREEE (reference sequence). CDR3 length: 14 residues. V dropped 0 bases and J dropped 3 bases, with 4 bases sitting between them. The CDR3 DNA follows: TGTGCCAGCAGCTTGGAGAGCTATAATTCACCCCTCCACTTT. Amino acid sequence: CASSLESYNSPLHF.

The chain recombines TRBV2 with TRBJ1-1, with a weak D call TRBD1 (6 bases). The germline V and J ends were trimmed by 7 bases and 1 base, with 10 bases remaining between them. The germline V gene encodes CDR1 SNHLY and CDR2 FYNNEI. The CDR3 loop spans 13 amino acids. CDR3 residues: CASTGAQNTEAFF. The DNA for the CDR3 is TGTGCCAGCACAGGGGCACAGAACACTGAAGCTTTCTTT.

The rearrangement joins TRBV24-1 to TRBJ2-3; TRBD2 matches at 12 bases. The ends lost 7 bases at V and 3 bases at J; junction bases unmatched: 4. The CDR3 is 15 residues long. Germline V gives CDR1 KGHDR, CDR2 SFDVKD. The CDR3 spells CATRTGTSGTDTQYF. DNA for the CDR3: TGTGCCACCAGAACCGGGACTAGCGGGACAGATACGCAGTATTTT.

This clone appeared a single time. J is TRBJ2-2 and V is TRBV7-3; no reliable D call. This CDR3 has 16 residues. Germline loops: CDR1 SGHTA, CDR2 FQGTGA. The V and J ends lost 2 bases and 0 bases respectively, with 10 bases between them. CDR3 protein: CASSLEAAPNTGELFF. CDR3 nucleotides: TGTGCCAGCAGCTTAGAGGCAGCCCCGAACACCGGGGAGCTGTTTTTT. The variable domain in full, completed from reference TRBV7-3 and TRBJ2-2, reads GAGVSQTPSNKVTEKGKYVELRCDPISGHTALYWYRQSLGQGPEFLIYFQGTGAADDSGLPNDRFFAVRPEGSVSTLKIQRTERGDSAVYLCASSLEAAPNTGELFFGEGSRLTVL.

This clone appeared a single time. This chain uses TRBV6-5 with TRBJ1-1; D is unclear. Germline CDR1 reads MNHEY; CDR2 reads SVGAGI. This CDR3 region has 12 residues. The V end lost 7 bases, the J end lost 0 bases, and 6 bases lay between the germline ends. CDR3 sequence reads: CASTSVNTEAFF. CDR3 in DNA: TGTGCCAGCACTTCGGTGAACACTGAAGCTTTCTTT.

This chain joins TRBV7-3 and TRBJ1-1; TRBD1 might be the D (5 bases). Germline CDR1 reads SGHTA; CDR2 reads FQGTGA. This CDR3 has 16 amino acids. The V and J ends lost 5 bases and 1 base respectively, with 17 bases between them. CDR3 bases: TGTGCCAGCAGCCCCCAGGGCGGGGGACGGAACACTGAAGCTTTCTTT. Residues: CASSPQGGGRNTEAFF.

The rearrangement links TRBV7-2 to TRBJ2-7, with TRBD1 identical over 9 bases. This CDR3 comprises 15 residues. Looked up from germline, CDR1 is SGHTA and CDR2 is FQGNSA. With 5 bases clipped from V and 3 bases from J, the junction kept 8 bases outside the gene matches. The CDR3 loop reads CASSIRDREGYEQYF. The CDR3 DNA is TGTGCCAGCAGCATACGGGACAGGGAGGGCTACGAGCAGTACTTC. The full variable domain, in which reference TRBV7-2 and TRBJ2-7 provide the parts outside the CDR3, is GAGVSQSPSNKVTEKGKDVELRCDPISGHTALYWYRQSLGQGLEFLIYFQGNSAPDKSGLPSDRFSAERTGGSVSTLTIQRTQQEDSAVYLCASSIRDREGYEQYFGPGTRLTVT.

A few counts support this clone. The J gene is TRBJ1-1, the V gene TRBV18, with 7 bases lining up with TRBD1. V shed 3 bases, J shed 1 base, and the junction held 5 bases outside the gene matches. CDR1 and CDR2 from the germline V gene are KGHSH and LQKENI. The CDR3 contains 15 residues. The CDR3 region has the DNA TGTGCCAGCTCACCGAGGACAGGAGCGAACACTGAAGCTTTCTTT. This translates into CASSPRTGANTEAFF.

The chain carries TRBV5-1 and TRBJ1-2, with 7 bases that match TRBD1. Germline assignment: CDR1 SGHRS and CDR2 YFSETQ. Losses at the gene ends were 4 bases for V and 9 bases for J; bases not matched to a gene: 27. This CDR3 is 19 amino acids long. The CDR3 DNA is TGCGCCAGCAGCCTTATACCCACAGGGTTTGCAGGGGGTGTATCCCGCTACACCTTC. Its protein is CASSLIPTGFAGGVSRYTF.

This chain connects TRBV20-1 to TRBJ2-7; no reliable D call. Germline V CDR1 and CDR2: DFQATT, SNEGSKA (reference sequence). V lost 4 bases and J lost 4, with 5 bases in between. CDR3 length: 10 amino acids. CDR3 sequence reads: CSANGYEQYF. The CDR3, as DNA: TGCAGTGCTAACGGGTACGAGCAGTACTTC.

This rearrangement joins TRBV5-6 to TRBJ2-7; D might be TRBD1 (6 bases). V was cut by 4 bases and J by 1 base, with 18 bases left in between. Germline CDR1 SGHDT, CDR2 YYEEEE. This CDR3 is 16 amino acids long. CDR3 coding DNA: TGTGCCAGCAGCATCCGTGGGACACAACGTTCCTACGAGCAGTACTTC. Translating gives CASSIRGTQRSYEQYF.

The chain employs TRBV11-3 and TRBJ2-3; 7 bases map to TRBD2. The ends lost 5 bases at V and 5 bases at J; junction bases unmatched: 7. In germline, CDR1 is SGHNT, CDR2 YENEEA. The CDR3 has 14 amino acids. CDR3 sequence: CASSQTSPRDTQYF. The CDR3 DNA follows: TGTGCCAGCAGCCAGACTAGCCCCAGAGATACGCAGTATTTT.

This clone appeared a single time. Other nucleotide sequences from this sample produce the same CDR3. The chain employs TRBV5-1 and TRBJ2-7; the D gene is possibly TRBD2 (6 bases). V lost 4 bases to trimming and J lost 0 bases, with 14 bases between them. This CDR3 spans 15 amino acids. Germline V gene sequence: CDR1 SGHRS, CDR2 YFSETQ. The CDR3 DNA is TGCGCCAGCAGCCCGGGACTTGGAAGCTCCTACGAGCAGTACTTC. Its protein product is CASSPGLGSSYEQYF.

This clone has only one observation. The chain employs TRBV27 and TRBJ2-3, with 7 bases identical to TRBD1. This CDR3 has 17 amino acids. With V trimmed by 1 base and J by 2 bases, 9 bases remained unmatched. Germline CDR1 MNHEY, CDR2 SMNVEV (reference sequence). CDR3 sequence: CASSLWVPGQDTDTQYF. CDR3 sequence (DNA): TGTGCCAGCAGTTTATGGGTCCCCGGACAGGACACAGATACGCAGTATTTT.

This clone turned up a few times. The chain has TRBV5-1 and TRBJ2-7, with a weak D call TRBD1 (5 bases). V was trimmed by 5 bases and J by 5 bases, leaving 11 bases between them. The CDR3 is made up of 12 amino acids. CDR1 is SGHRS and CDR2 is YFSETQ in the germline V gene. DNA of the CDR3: TGCGCCAGCAGGGTAGGGGAAAACGAGCAGTACTTC. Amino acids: CASRVGENEQYF.

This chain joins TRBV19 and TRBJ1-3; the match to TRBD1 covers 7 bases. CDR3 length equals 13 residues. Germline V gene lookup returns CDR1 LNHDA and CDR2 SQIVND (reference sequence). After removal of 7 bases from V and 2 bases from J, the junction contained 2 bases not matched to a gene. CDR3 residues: CASIDRAGNTIYF. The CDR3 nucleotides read TGTGCCAGTATTGACAGGGCTGGAAACACCATATATTTT.